This T cell receptor beta chain is from a study of response to subunit inactivated influenza vaccine. This clonotype was detected only a few times. TCRdb analysed the RT-PCR reads with MiXCR anew, one entry per CDR3 protein. The sample holds roughly 500,000 distinct CDR3 sequences; roughly a quarter are singletons and the top ten take about 3%. V lost 3 bases, J lost 6 bases, and 7 bases stayed unmatched. The germline CDR1 and CDR2 sequences are SEHNR and FQNEAQ (reference sequence). The CDR3 is 14 residues long. These same data were also listed under a study on T cells expressing NK-cell markers. In that study: 5'RACE template switching with UMIs generated TCR beta cDNA.

The source of this sequence is a middle-aged man who received an inactivated influenza vaccine. V and J are TRBV7-9 and TRBJ1-1, with TRBD1 matching over 7 bases. The source was CD4+ T cells sorted from PBMCs, collected about 11 days after vaccination. The CDR3 is CASSFPTGKAEAFF. The CDR3 DNA is TGTGCCAGCAGCTTCCCGACAGGGAAGGCTGAAGCTTTCTTT.